This T cell receptor beta chain stems from a study of regulatory T cells in long-lasting Graves disease. CDR3 regions were amplified by Arm-PCR using iRepertoire HTBI primers to build TCR beta libraries. One entry per CDR3 protein, called by TCRdb with MiXCR from the multiplex PCR reads. The sample has about 470,000 distinct CDR3 sequences, around a fifth seen once. Time point of the sample: persistent/refractory GD, antithyroid drugs over 5 years with positive TRAb. Scientists built the TCR library using RNA that was extracted from PBMCs. The CDR3 has 16 amino acids. Germline values: CDR1 LNHNV, CDR2 YYDKDF (reference sequence). V trimming: 1 base; J trimming: 3 bases; junction bases outside the gene matches: 9. Ten or more counts support this clonotype.

The source was peripheral blood mononuclear cells (PBMCs), collected when the disease was refractory, from a patient treated with antithyroid drugs. The receptor's source is a female donor with Graves disease. The chain recombines TRBV15 with TRBJ2-7, with TRBD2 matching 7 bases. CDR3 in DNA: TGTGCCACCAGCAGAGCCCCCCAGCGGGGCGTCTACGAGCAGTACTTC. It codes for CATSRAPQRGVYEQYF.